Given below is one TCR beta chain in context. Its cognate antigen is unknown. Trimming removed 1 base from V and 0 bases from J, with 7 bases in between. The CDR3 covers 15 residues. The germline V gene has CDR1 SGHTA and CDR2 FQGNSA. This sample was included in a study of tumor-infiltrating lymphocytes in primary liver carcinoma. Study overall: The patients presented with primary liver carcinoma, which was managed through surgical resection.

The study, taken as a whole, reports: Unsorted bulk sampling ruled out any CD4+ versus CD8+ repertoire comparison. The top-250-clone fraction was significantly higher in tumors than in blood (p = 0.039).

A constant-region primer served to make TCR beta cDNA from roughly 460 ng total RNA. What produced the TCR beta libraries was three nested multiplex PCR rounds using slightly modified ARM-PCR. Rounds one and two of PCR, each of around 11 cycles, were primed with TRBV1-TRBV30 forward primers and a C-beta reverse primer. TCRdb analysed the multiplex PCR reads with MiXCR anew, one entry per CDR3 protein. Counted here are 300,000 to 400,000 distinct CDR3 sequences, about 65% occurring once; the ten biggest clones make up about 6%. The authors took blood RNA from unsorted whole blood and also extracted germline DNA.

V gene TRBV7-2 combines with J gene TRBJ2-1; D is uncertain. Sequencing was carried out using peripheral blood. The source is a man aged 35 to 55 with primary liver carcinoma and hepatitis B virus infection. The CDR3 DNA reads TGTGCCAGCAGCTTAGACCTCTACTCCTACAATGAGCAGTTCTTC. This translates into CASSLDLYSYNEQFF.